This TCR beta chain is drawn from a study of blood T cell repertoires in COVID-19. About the study: The United States, Italy and Spain provided the acute and convalescent COVID-19 samples.

In Cohort 3, a recovered donor had either two negative PCRs, clearance, or symptom resolution. Assay used: immunoSEQ multiplex PCR; TCRdb lists only in-frame clones, some missing. The sample holds 150,000 to 200,000 clones, 70% to 80% seen once. Sequencing was done on a sample of PBMCs or T cells enriched from blood (not recorded which). The receptor was derived from a woman in her forties or fifties who had recovered from COVID-19.

The CDR3 loop is CASSFGTGNTGELFF. Written as DNA, the CDR3 is TGTGCCAGCAGCTTTGGGACAGGGAACACCGGGGAGCTGTTTTTT. V is TRBV13 and J is TRBJ2-2; 8 bases fit TRBD1. The CDR3 has 15 residues. V dropped 3 bases and J dropped 1; count of bases not matched to a gene: 1. Germline CDR1 and CDR2: PRHDT and FYEKMQ (reference sequence).